This T cell receptor (beta chain) derives from a study of control samples from healthy donors and cancer patients. Using immunoSEQ multiplex PCR, the repertoire was profiled, and TCRdb retains in-frame clones only, with some absent. The sample shows some 140,000 clones, just under 90% of them seen only once. J was trimmed by 5 bases and V by 5 bases; bases with no gene match: 3. Germline V CDR1 and CDR2: SSHAT, FNYEAQ (reference sequence). CDR3 length equals 13 residues. This TCR was sampled from a man aged 45-65 years with head and neck cancer. Sequencing input: PBMCs. This chain joins TRBV7-7 and TRBJ2-1, with 7 bases fitting TRBD1. CDR3 sequence (DNA): TGTGCCAGCAGCCGGGACAGTGACAATGAGCAGTTCTTC. It is translated as CASSRDSDNEQFF.